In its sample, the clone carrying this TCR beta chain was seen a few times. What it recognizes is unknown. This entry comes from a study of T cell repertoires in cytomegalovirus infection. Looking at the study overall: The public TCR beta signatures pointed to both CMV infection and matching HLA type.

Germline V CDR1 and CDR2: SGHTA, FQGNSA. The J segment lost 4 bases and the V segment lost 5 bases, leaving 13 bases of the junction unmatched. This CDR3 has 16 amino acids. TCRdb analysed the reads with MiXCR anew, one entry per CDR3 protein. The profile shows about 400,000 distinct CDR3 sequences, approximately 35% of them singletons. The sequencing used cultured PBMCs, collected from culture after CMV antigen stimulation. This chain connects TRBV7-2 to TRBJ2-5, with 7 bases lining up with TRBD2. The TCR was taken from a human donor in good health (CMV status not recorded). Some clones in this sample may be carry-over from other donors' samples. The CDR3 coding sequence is TGTGCCAGCAGCCCGTTCGGGGGGAGGGCCGGAGAGACCCAGTACTTC. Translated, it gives CASSPFGGRAGETQYF.